These 2 T cell receptor beta chains share one sample of origin, sequenced in a study of regulatory T cells in long-lasting Graves disease (dated by TCRdb to the early 2020s). Library preparation used multiplex PCR. These reads were obtained on an Illumina HiSeq 4000. CDR3 regions were amplified by Arm-PCR with iRepertoire HTBI primers to construct TCR beta libraries. TCRdb reran the public reads through fastp at Q25 and MiXCR, keeping productive beta chains. A single entry per CDR3 protein holds the most common genes and DNA from its merged rows. Present in this sample are approximately 210,000 distinct CDR3 sequences, roughly 18% of which were seen just once. Of the sample, more than 20% is held by the ten largest clones. The sample's time point label is to be understood as: newly diagnosed GD, antithyroid drugs for less than 3 months. RNA was extracted from PBMCs in TRIzol for both TCR sequencing and RNA sequencing.

Source: peripheral blood mononuclear cells (PBMCs), taken at new diagnosis, from a patient treated with antithyroid drugs. The receptors shown here come from a female donor with Graves disease.

This clonotype was seen at least ten times. The V and J genes are TRBV29-1 and TRBJ1-1; TRBD1 is a possible D gene (5 bases). The CDR3 runs to 13 residues. V lost 7 bases to trimming and J lost 4 bases, with 16 bases between them. The germline CDR1 and CDR2 sequences are SQVTM and ANQGSEA. The CDR3 DNA reads TGCAGCGCCAGACGCCTTGGGGGCACTGAAGCTTTCTTT. Translating it yields CSARRLGGTEAFF.

In its sample, this clonotype was seen many times. This chain joins TRBV10-3 and TRBJ2-2; D is perhaps TRBD1 (6 bases). Between the trimmed V and J ends, which lost 10 bases and 1 base, there was a span of 19 bases. The CDR3 covers 16 residues. Per germline, CDR1 ENHRY and CDR2 SYGVKD. The CDR3 reads CATFHDRRMNTGELFF. The CDR3 region has the DNA TGTGCCACCTTTCACGACAGGAGGATGAACACCGGGGAGCTGTTTTTT.